This record looks at one T cell receptor beta chain sequence and its context. Its antigen remains unidentified. There are 14 residues in the CDR3. V shed 7 bases, J shed 6 bases, and the junction held 10 bases outside the gene matches. The V gene's germline CDR1 is SGHRS and CDR2 YFSETQ. Sample barcodes and UMIs were carried by the TCR alpha and TCR beta cDNA libraries that 5'RACE generated with constant-segment primers. TCRdb fed the 5' RACE reads into MiXCR, producing one record per CDR3 protein. The data hold more than 350,000 distinct CDR3 sequences, with 20% to 25% observed a single time. This sample stems from a study of T-cell memory formation after mild COVID-19. Overall study findings and caveats: Prior to infection, memory already included some responding clones, suggesting cross-reactive memory joined. Clones contracting over day 15 to 85 were CD4/CD8 balanced, with later expanders leaning CD4+.

The TCR originated in an adult woman who had mild COVID-19 (a few samples of this study predate the infection). Cell type and time point are not known. The sample consisted of PBMCs or a T cell subset sorted from them (not recorded which). The V and J genes are TRBV5-1 and TRBJ1-1, with TRBD1 matching 9 bases. CDR3: CASSGQGFRPEAFF. Written as DNA, the CDR3 is TGCGCCAGCTCGGGACAGGGATTCAGGCCTGAAGCTTTCTTT.